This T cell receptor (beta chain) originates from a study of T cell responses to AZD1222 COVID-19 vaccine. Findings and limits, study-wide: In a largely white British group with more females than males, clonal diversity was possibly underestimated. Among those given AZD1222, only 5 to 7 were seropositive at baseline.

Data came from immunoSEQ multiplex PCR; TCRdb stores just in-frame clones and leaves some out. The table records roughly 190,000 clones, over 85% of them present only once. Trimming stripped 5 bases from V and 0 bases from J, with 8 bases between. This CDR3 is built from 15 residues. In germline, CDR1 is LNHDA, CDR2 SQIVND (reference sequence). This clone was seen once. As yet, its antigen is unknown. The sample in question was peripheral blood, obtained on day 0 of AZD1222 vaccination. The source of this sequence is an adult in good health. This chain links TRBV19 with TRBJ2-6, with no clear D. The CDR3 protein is CASSALYSGANVLTF. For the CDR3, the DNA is TGTGCCAGTAGTGCCTTATACTCTGGGGCCAACGTCCTGACTTTC.